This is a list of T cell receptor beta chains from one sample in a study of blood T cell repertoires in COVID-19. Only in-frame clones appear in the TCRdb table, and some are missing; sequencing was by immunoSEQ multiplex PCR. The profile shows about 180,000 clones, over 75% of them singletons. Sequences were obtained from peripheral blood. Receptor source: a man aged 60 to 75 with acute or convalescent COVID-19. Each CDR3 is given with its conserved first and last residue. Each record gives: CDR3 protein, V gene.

CDR3: CASSPFIAGGFYNEQFF; V: TRBV27
CDR3: CASSLTMGRDYEQFF; V: TRBV7-2
CDR3: CASSSPGGYWGNTEAFF; V: TRBV28
CDR3: CASATRESNEKLFF; V: TRBV19
CDR3: CASTTTIGTSPFF; V: TRBV19
CDR3: CASSSYQVNYGYTF; V: TRBV7-2
CDR3: CASSLAYSSNYGYTF; V: TRBV19
CDR3: CASSFRGWNTEAFF; V: TRBV27
CDR3: CASSSHTGGGSPLHF; V: TRBV28
CDR3: CASSTGTGEETQYF; V: TRBV5-1
CDR3: CASSRASRTDTQYF; V: TRBV3-1/TRBV3-2
CDR3: CASSPDRGDLYGYTF; V: TRBV2
CDR3: CASSGPNQPQHF; V: TRBV28
CDR3: CASSLTQRDYGYTF; V: TRBV27
CDR3: CASSPKLAGVETQYF; V: TRBV18
CDR3: CASSRTPWEQYF; V: TRBV6-2/TRBV6-3
CDR3: CASTGTSGGVTGANVLTF; V: TRBV5-1
CDR3: CASSLGLLSNEKLFF; V: TRBV7-2
CDR3: CASSRTSMLYNEQFF; V: TRBV27
CDR3: CASSPRTVNTEAFF; V: TRBV18
CDR3: CASSEGWLAGLYEQYF; V: TRBV2
CDR3: CASSVVGGGETQYF; V: TRBV9
CDR3: CASSFDRVGAGYTF; V: TRBV5-4
CDR3: CASSWPRIYDEQFF; V: TRBV7-2
CDR3: CASSSTGGSGNTIYF; V: TRBV5-1
CDR3: CASRKKQGVYEQYF; V: TRBV5-6
CDR3: CASRPAGAPNYEQYF; V: TRBV6-5
CDR3: CASSQAYEQYF; V: TRBV3-1/TRBV3-2
CDR3: CASSLYGPSGLSEQYF; V: TRBV5-4
CDR3: CASSSATGWGGAFF; V: TRBV11-2
CDR3: CASSIPGTGIQPQHF; V: TRBV19
CDR3: CASSSPGGRGIENTEAFF; V: TRBV28
CDR3: CASSQETWAGGWQTQYF; V: TRBV3-1/TRBV3-2
CDR3: CASSLGGRNTGELFF; V: TRBV27
CDR3: CASSQDWGQSYEQYF; V: TRBV4-3
CDR3: CASRPSGGGEQYF; V: TRBV28
CDR3: CASIDTGGGNEQFF; V: TRBV6-6
CDR3: CASSQAYEGYTF; V: TRBV3-1/TRBV3-2
CDR3: CASRTGAYEQYF; V: TRBV28
CDR3: CASSPLGQGSYGYTF; V: TRBV6-5
CDR3: CASKTVEPNTEAFF; V: TRBV5-6
CDR3: CASSARTAQETQYF; V: TRBV5-1
CDR3: CASSLAPGQVIEQYF; V: TRBV7-8
CDR3: CASSYEGQETQYF; V: TRBV6-2/TRBV6-3
CDR3: CASGLGRDRPYQETQYF; V: TRBV12-5
CDR3: CASREGSSYNEQFF; V: TRBV5-1
CDR3: CASSVEDGRERYEQYF; V: TRBV9
CDR3: CASSVLGLAANEQFF; V: TRBV9
CDR3: CASSSTSGSYNEQFF; V: TRBV5-4
CDR3: CASRLGRLNQPQHF; V: TRBV19
CDR3: CASSVAPAGEAGELFF; V: TRBV5-1
CDR3: CASSVGLTRGGNEQFF; V: TRBV9
CDR3: CASSNGLNEKLFF; V: TRBV5-1
CDR3: CASSLGAGSGNTIYF; V: TRBV7-6
CDR3: CASSQEPGMNTEAFF; V: TRBV3-1/TRBV3-2
CDR3: CASTLTGDLDKRPQHF; V: TRBV28
CDR3: CASSAQVKGLADLNTGELFF; V: TRBV6-1